This note documents a single T cell receptor (beta chain) sequence. The V and J ends lost 3 bases and 1 base, in that order; junction bases with no gene match: 8. CDR1 is DFQATT, CDR2 SNEGSKA, per germline (reference sequence). This CDR3 region has 15 residues. This entry belongs to a study of blood T cell repertoires in COVID-19. About the research overall: COVID-19 samples collected from the United States, Italy and Spain covered acute and convalescent phases.

Generated by immunoSEQ multiplex PCR, the TCRdb table keeps only in-frame clones and is missing some. The data contain 80,000 to 100,000 clones, 80% of them singletons. The V call is TRBV20-1, the J call TRBJ1-1, with TRBD1 matching 7 bases. The sample was peripheral blood. The receptor was derived from a human donor in a cohort sampled during active COVID-19. The CDR3 reads CSASSTGTANTEAFF. CDR3 in DNA: TGCAGTGCTAGTAGTACCGGGACAGCGAACACTGAAGCTTTCTTT.